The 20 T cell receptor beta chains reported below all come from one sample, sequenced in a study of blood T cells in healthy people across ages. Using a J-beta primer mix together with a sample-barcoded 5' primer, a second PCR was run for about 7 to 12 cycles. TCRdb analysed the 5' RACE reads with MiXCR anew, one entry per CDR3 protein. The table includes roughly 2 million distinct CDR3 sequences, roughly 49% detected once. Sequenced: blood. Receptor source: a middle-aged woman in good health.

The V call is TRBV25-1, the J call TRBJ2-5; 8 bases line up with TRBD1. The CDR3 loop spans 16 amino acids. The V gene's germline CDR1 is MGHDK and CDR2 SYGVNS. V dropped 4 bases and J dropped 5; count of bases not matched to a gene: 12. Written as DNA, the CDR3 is TGTGCCAGCAGTGTATGGAGGCAGGGGGCCCAGGAGACCCAGTACTTC. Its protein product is CASSVWRQGAQETQYF.

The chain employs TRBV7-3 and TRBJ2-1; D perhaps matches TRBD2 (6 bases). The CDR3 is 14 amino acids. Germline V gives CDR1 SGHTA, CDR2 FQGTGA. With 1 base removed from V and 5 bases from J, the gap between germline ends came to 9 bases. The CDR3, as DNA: TGTGCCAGCAGCTTAAGCGGGGACCACAATGAGCAGTTCTTC. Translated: CASSLSGDHNEQFF.

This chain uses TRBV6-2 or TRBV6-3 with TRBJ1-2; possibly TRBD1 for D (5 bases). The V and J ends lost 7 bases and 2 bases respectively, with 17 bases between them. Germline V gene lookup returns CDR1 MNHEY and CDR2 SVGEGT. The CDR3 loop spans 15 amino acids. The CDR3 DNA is TGTGCCAGCACCTTTGACAGCATCCCCAACTATGGCTACACCTTC. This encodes CASTFDSIPNYGYTF.

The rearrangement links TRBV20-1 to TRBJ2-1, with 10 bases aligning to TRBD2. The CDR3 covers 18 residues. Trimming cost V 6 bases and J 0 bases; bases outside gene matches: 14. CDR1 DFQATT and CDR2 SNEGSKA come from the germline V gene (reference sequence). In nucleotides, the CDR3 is TGCAGTGCCGAGGTTAGCGGGGGGCCACGTCCCTCCTACAATGAGCAGTTCTTC. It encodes CSAEVSGGPRPSYNEQFF.

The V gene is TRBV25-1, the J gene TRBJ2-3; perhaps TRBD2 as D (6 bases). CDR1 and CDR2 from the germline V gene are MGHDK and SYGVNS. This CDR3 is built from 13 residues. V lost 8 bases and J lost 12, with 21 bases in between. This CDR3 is CASHSNYGGIQYF. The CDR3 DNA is TGTGCCAGCCACAGTAATTACGGGGGTATACAGTATTTT.

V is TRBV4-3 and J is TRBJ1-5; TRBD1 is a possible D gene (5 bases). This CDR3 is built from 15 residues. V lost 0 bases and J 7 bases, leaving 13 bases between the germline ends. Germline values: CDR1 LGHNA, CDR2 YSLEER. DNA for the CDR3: TGCGCCAGCAGCCAAGAAGGGGCAGGGCGGCAGCCCCAGCATTTT. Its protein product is CASSQEGAGRQPQHF.

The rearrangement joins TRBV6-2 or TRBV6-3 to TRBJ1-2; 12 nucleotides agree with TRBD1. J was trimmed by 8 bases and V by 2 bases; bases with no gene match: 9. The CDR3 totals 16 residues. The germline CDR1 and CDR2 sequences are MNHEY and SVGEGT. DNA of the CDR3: TGTGCCAGCAGTTACCCCCAGGGACAGGGGGCAGAAGGCTACACCTTC. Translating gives CASSYPQGQGAEGYTF.

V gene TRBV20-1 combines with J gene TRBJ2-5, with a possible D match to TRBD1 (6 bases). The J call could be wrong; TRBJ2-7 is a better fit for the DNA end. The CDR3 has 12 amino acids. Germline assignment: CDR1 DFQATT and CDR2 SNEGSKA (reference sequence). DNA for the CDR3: TGCAGTGCTAGAGATCGGGACACCGAGCAGTACTTC. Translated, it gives CSARDRDTEQYF.

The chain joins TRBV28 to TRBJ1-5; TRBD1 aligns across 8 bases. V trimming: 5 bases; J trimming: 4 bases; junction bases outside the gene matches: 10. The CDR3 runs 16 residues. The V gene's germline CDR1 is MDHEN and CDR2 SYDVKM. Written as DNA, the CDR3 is TGTGCCAGCAGTCCCCTGCTAGGACAGGGTAATCAGCCCCAGCATTTT. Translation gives CASSPLLGQGNQPQHF.

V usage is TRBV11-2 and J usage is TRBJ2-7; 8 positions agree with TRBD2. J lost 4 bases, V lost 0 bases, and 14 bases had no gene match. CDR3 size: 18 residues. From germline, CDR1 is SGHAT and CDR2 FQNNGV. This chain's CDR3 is CASSLEGPGGLLKYEQYF. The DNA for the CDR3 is TGTGCCAGCAGCTTAGAAGGACCGGGAGGGCTGTTGAAATACGAGCAGTACTTC.

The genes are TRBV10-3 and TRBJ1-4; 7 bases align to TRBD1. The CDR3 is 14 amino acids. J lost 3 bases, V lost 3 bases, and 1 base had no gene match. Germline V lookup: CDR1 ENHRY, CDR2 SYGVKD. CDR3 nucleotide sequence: TGTGCCATCAGTGACCAGGGGGCTAATGAAAAACTGTTTTTT. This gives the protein CAISDQGANEKLFF.

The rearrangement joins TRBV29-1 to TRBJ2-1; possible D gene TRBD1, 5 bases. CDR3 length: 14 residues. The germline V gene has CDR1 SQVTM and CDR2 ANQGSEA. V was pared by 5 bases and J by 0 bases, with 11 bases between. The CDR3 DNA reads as TGCAGCGTTTTCGGACATACCTCCTACAATGAGCAGTTCTTC. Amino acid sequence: CSVFGHTSYNEQFF.

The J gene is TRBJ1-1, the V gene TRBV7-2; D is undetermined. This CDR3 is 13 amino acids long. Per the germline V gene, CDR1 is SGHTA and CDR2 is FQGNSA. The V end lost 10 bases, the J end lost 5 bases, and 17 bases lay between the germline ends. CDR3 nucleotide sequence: TGTGCCATCATGCGGGGTGGAGGGACTGAAGCTTTCTTT. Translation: CAIMRGGGTEAFF.

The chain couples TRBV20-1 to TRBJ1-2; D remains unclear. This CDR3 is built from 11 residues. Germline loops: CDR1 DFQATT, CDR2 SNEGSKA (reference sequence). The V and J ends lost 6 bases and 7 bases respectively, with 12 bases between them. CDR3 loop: CSATHDRGYTF. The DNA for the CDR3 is TGCAGTGCGACCCACGATCGTGGCTACACCTTC.

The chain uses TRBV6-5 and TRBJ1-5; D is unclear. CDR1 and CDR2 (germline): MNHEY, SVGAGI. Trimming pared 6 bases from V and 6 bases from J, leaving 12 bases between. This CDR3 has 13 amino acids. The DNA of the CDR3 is TGTGCCAGCAGCCAAATCCTAGGTCAGCCCCAGCATTTT. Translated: CASSQILGQPQHF.

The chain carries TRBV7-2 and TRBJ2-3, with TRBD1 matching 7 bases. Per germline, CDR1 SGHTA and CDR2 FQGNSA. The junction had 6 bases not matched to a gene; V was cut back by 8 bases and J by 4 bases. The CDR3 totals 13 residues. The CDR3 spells CASAQGESDTQYF. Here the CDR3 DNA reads TGTGCCAGCGCGCAGGGGGAGTCAGATACGCAGTATTTT.

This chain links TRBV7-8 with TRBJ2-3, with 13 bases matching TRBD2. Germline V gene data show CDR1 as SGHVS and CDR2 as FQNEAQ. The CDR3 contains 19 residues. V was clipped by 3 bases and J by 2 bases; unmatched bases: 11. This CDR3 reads CASSFQLAGGRPVTDTQYF. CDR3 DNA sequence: TGTGCCAGCAGCTTTCAACTAGCGGGGGGGCGACCGGTCACAGATACGCAGTATTTT.

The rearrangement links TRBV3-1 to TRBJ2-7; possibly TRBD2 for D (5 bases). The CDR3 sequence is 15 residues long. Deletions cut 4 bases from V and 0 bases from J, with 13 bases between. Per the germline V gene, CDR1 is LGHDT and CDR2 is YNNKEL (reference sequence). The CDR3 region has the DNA TGTGCCAGCAGCCCTGAAGAGGGTTTCTCCTACGAGCAGTACTTC. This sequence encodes CASSPEEGFSYEQYF.

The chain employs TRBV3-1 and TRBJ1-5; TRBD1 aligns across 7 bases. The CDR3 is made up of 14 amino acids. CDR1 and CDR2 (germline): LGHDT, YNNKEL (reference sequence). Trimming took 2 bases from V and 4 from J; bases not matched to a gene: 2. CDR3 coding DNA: TGTGCCAGCAGCCAACGACAGGGTAATCAGCCCCAGCATTTT. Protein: CASSQRQGNQPQHF.

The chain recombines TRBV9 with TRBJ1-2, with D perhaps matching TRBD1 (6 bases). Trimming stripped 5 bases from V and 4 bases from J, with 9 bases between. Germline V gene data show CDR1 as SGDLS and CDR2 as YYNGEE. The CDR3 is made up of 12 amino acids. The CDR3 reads CASRQGIYGYTF. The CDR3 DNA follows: TGTGCCAGCAGGCAGGGGATCTATGGCTACACCTTC. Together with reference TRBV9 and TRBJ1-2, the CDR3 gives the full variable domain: DSGVTQTPKHLITATGQRVTLRCSPRSGDLSVYWYQQSLDQGLQFLIQYYNGEERAKGNILERFSAQQFPDLHSELNLSSLELGDSALYFCASRQGIYGYTFGSGTRLTVV.